This TCR beta chain derives from a study of blood T cells in healthy people across ages. Germline V gene lookup returns CDR1 MNHNY and CDR2 SVGAGI (reference sequence). The CDR3 consists of 16 residues. A second roughly 6 to 11 cycle PCR used barcoded and J-beta primers. Paired-end reads containing CDR3 totaled no fewer than 2.5 million for each sample. TCRdb analysed the 5' RACE reads with MiXCR anew, one entry per CDR3 protein. The sample has hundreds of thousands of distinct CDR3 sequences, approximately 44% seen once. PBMCs were isolated at a quantity of at least 6 million per sample. Sequenced input: blood. The rearrangement uses TRBV6-6 and TRBJ2-4; unclear D gene. The DNA end is more similar to TRBJ2-5, so the J call may be wrong. The sequence derives from a man between 60 and 75 years old in good health. This chain's CDR3 is CASSYRTGSSEETQYF. CDR3 nucleotide sequence: TGTGCCAGCAGTTACCGCACCGGGTCCTCAGAGGAGACCCAGTACTTC.